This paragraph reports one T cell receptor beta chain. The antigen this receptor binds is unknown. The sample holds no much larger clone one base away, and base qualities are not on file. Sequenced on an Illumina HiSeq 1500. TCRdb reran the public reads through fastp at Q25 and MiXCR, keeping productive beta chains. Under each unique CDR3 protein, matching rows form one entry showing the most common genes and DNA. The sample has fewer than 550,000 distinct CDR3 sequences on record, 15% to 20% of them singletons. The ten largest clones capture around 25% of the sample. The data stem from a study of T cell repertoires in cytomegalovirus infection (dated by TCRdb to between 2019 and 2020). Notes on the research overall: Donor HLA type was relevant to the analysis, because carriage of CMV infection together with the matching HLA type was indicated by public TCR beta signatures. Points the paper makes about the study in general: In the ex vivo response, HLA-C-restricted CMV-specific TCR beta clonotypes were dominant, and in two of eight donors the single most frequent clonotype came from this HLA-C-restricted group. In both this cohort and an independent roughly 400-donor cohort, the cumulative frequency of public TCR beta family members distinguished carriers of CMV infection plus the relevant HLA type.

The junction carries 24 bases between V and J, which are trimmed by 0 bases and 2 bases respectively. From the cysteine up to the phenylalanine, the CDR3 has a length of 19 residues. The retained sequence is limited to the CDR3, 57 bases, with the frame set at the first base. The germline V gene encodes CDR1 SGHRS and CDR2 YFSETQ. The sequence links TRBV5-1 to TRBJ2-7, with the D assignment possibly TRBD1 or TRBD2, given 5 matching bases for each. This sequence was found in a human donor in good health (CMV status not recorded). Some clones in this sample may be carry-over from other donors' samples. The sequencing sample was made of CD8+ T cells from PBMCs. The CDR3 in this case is CASSLADLMPGPSPYEQYF. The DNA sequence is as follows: TGCGCCAGCAGCTTGGCCGATCTCATGCCGGGACCGAGTCCCTACGAGCAGTACTTC.